This T cell receptor beta chain was found in a study of beta chain features in type 1 diabetes. Study-wide results and limits: Researchers report that Type 1 diabetes patients had moderately but significantly shorter TCRB CDR3s across all four CD4+ subsets.

cDNA synthesis used the whole RNA isolate, giving expressed TCRB sequences. Data came from immunoSEQ multiplex PCR; TCRdb stores just in-frame clones and leaves some out. The repertoire holds fewer than 350,000 clones, with 15% as singletons. With respect to this clone: Its antigen remains unknown.

Sequenced material: naive CD4+ T cells from blood. The sequence was collected from a man aged 18 to 30 with type 1 diabetes.

For the CDR3, the DNA is TGCGCCAGCAGCAACCGGGACAGGGGTCCGAATGAGCAGTTCTTC. Translation: CASSNRDRGPNEQFF. This chain uses TRBV5-1 with TRBJ2-1; 10 nucleotides align to TRBD1. This CDR3 region has 15 residues. The germline gives CDR1 SGHRS, CDR2 YFSETQ. With 4 bases clipped from V and 7 bases from J, the junction kept 8 bases outside the gene matches.